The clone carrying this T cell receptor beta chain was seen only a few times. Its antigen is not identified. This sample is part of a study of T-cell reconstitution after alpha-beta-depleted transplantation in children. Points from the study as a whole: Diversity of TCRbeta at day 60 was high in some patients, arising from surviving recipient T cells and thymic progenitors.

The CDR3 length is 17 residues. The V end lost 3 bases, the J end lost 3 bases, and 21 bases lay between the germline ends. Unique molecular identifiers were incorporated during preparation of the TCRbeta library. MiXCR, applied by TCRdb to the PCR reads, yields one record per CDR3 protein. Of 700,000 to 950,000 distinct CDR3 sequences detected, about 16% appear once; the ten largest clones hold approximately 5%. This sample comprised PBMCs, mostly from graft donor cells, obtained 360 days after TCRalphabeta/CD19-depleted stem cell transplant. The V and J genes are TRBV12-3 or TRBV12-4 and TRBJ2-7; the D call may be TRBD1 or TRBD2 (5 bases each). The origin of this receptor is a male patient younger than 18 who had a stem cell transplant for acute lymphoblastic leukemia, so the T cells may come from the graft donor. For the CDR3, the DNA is TGTGCCAGCAGTTTTGCCGACGGGGCAGGGCCTTTCTACGAGCAGTACTTC. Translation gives CASSFADGAGPFYEQYF.